These T cell receptor beta chains were read from a single sample in a study of cytomegalovirus exposure and HLA in healthy donors. Profiled with immunoSEQ multiplex PCR; TCRdb holds only in-frame clones, not every one. The sample shows around 86,000 clones, around 8% of them seen only once. Sequenced: PBMCs. The source of these receptors is a man between 50 and 59 years old in good health and CMV-seronegative. Both conserved end residues are trimmed from each CDR3.

j_call,v_call,cdr3_aa
TRBJ1-5,TRBV6-1,ASSEREDQPQH
TRBJ2-7,TRBV7-9,ASSLAAGEQY
TRBJ1-6,TRBV19,ATTNSQGTGGSPLH
TRBJ1-5,TRBV28,ASSFFGLDSNQPQH
TRBJ2-1,TRBV11-3,ASSLDQGGTQSYNEQF
TRBJ2-7,TRBV5-1,ASSSWPTYEQY
TRBJ2-5,TRBV30,AWSARQDLRRETQY
TRBJ1-2,TRBV6-5,ASSYSGTEGYT
TRBJ2-5,TRBV28,ASPRAQY
TRBJ2-5,TRBV6-5,ASSSREGRAQY
TRBJ2-7,TRBV4-2,ASSQGLAGGYEQY
TRBJ1-2,TRBV30,ALTGLYGYT
TRBJ1-2,TRBV4-3,ASSQEVRDWGYGYT
TRBJ2-7,TRBV27,ASSFFPARGLEQY
TRBJ2-7,TRBV7-2,ASRLPGQGSYEQY
TRBJ2-7,TRBV27,ASSLLRTGQVYEQY
TRBJ1-2,TRBV5-4,ASSQDPGTGRTYGYT
TRBJ2-5,TRBV5-1,ASSLGLAGYQETQY
TRBJ2-5,TRBV6-1,ASSLTGAGEETQY
TRBJ2-1,TRBV19,ASSSWTSGRGEQF
TRBJ2-7,TRBV9,ASIWTSGGYEQY
TRBJ2-1,TRBV2,ASSREINNEQF
TRBJ2-7,TRBV6-5,ASSYQGAGSYEQY
TRBJ2-4,TRBV11-2,ASSSKQGAKNIQY
TRBJ2-7,TRBV6-1,ASSPRAGNPREQY
TRBJ2-1,TRBV6-4,ASSDSRTGSTEQF
TRBJ1-2,TRBV19,ASATPLSGTGGPPNYGYT
TRBJ2-7,TRBV11-2,ASSTGLFQYEQY
TRBJ1-4,TRBV7-6,ASSSQGSATNEKLF
TRBJ2-1,TRBV9,ASSADVAGGPYNEQF
TRBJ1-1,TRBV27,ASSWAGEMNTEAF
TRBJ2-1,TRBV6-1,ASRGGAHNEQF
TRBJ1-1,TRBV14,ASSQDRTNGGAF
TRBJ2-7,TRBV28,ASSPQTGGGTYEQY
TRBJ2-5,TRBV6-5,ASSLSGVRETQY